This T cell receptor beta chain was recorded in a study of blood T cell repertoires in COVID-19 (dated by TCRdb to 2020 to 2021). For the study in its entirety: Collaborator samples came from the United States, Italy and Spain and covered acute and convalescent phases of COVID-19. Deeply sampled blood TCRbeta repertoires from subjects exposed to, actively infected with, or recovered from COVID-19 were included in the dataset. Sample metadata almost always included a de-identified subject ID, COVID-19 status, age in years and sex. Samples were obtained from the ongoing ImmuneRACE study (first 160 participants) and from about 1,300 subjects provided by 6 global collaborators. The material from the prospective study consisted of cDNA or gDNA derived from T cells, B-cell-depleted T cells, or PBMCs. The repertoires were released in a freely available public database intended as a resource for research on the immune response to SARS-CoV-2. Where available, HLA class I and class II types were taken from metadata supplied by the sample provider and were not determined by assay-based typing.

The collaborating institutions used their own protocols to collect whole blood in K2EDTA tubes. For TCRbeta analysis, collaborator samples were shipped as frozen whole blood, as isolated PBMCs, or as DNA extracted from either sample type. Of note for this clone: Its antigen specificity is not known. No much larger clonotype is one base removed from it; base qualities were not supplied.

TCRbeta CDR3 regions were amplified from genomic DNA using the immunoSEQ Assay, a bias-controlled multiplex PCR. In the paper's pipeline: Within the assay, amplification of reference gene primers was used to estimate how many nucleated cells each sample contained. Sequence reads were collapsed and filtered to measure the absolute abundance of every unique TCRbeta CDR3 rearrangement. For each sample, productive Simpson clonality was calculated as the square root of Simpson's diversity index over productive rearrangements. The table was pulled from immuneACCESS by TCRdb, which kept in-frame rearrangements only. Such tables lose some clones; where checked, under half of the loss comes from unresolved V genes, and the rest has no known cause. V and J calls and clone size are copied from that table; D and trimming were computed from the DNA. Present in this sample are around 140,000 clones, approximately 90% of which were seen just once. About 28% of the sample is in the top ten clones.

The research as a whole found: How much clinical and demographic metadata was included differed by source and by participant, and the metadata was provided uncurated.

The sequence was obtained from a human donor in a cohort sampled during active COVID-19. The source material was peripheral blood.

The DNA reads as follows: TGTGCCAGCACCGACCGGCCGGGGTTTAATCAGTTCTTC. This sequence encodes CASTDRPGFNQFF. The chain is made from TRBV27 and TRBJ2-1, and possibly TRBD2, on 5 matching bases. Per the germline V gene (reference sequence), MNHEY is the CDR1 and SMNVEV is the CDR2. V is pared back by 7 bases and J by 13 bases, with 20 bases lying between the germline termini. The CDR3 has 13 amino acids, counting the end cysteine and phenylalanine. The read is trimmed to its CDR3 DNA, 39 bases read in frame from base 1.